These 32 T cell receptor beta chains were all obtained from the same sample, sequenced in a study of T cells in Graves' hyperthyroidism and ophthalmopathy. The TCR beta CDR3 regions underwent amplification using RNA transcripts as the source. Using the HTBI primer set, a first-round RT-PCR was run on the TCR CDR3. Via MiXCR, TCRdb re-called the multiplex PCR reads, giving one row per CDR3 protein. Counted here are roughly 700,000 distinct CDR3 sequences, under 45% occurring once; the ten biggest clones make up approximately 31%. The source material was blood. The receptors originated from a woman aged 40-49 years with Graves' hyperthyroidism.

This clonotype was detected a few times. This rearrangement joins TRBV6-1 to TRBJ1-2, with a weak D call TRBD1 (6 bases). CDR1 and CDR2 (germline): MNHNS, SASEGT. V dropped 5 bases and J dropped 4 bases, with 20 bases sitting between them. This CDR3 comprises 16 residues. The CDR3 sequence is CASSYAGQRPFYGYTF. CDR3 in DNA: TGTGCCAGCAGTTACGCCGGACAGAGGCCCTTCTATGGCTACACCTTC.

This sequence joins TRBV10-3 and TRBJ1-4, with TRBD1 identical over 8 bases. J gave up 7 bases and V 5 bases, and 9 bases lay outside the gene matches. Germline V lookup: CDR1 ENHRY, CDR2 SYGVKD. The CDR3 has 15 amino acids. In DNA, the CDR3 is TGTGCCATCAGTAATGAGGGACAGGTGGCTGAAAAACTGTTTTTT. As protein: CAISNEGQVAEKLFF.

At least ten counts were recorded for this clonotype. The CDR3 bases are TGCAGCGCCAGATCTGGGGCCAACGTCCTGACTTTC. Protein product: CSARSGANVLTF. J is TRBJ2-6 and V is TRBV29-1; D is ambiguous. The CDR3 is 12 residues long. Trimming pared 7 bases from V and 1 base from J, leaving 5 bases between. Germline V lookup: CDR1 SQVTM, CDR2 ANQGSEA.

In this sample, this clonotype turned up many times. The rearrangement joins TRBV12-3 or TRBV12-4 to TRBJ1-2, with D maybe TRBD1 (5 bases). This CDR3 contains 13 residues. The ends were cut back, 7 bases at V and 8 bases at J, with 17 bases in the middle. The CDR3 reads CASIPGTEDGYTF. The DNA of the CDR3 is TGTGCCAGCATACCCGGGACGGAAGACGGCTACACCTTC.

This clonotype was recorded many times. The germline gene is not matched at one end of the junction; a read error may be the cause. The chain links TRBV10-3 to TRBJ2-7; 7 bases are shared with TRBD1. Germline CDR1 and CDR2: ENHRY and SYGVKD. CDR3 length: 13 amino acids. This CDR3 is CASSDRETREQYF. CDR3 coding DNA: TGTGCCAGCAGTGACAGGGAAACGCGCGAGCAGTACTTC.

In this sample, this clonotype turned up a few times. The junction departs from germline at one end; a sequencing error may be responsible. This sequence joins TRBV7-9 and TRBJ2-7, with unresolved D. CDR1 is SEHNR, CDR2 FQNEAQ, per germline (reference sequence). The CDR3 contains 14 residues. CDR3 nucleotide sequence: TGTGCCAGCAGCCTTAGACGGACCTCCTACGGGCAGTACTTC. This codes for CASSLRRTSYGQYF.

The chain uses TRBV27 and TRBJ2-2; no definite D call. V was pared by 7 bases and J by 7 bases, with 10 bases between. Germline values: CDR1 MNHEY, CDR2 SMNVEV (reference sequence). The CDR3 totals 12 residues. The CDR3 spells CASTIIGGELFF. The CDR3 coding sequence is TGTGCCAGCACCATCATTGGCGGGGAGCTGTTTTTT.

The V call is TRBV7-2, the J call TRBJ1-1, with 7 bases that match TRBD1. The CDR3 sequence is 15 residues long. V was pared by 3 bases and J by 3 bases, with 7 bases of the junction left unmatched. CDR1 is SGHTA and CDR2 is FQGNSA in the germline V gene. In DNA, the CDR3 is TGTGCCAGCAGCTTTAACAGGGGTCTCTACACTGAAGCTTTCTTT. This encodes CASSFNRGLYTEAFF. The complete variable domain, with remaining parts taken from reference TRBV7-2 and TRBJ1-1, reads GAGVSQSPSNKVTEKGKDVELRCDPISGHTALYWYRQSLGQGLEFLIYFQGNSAPDKSGLPSDRFSAERTGGSVSTLTIQRTQQEDSAVYLCASSFNRGLYTEAFFGQGTRLTVV.

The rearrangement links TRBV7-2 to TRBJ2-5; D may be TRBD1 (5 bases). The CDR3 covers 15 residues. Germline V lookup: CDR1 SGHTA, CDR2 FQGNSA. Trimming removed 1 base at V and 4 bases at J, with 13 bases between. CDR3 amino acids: CASSLVGGALETQYF. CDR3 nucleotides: TGTGCCAGCAGCTTAGTTGGTGGGGCCCTAGAGACCCAGTACTTC. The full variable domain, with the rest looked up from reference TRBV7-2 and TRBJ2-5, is GAGVSQSPSNKVTEKGKDVELRCDPISGHTALYWYRQSLGQGLEFLIYFQGNSAPDKSGLPSDRFSAERTGGSVSTLTIQRTQQEDSAVYLCASSLVGGALETQYFGPGTRLLVL.

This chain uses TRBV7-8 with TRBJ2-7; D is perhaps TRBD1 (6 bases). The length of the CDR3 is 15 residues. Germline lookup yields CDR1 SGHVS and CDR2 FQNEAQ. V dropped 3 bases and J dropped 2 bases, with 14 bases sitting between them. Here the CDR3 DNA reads TGTGCCAGCAGCTTGAACAGGGACCCAACCTACGAGCAGTACTTC. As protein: CASSLNRDPTYEQYF.

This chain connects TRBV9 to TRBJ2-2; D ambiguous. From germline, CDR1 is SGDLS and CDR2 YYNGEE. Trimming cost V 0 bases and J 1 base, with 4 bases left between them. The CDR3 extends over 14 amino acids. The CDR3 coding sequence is TGTGCCAGCAGCGTAGGTATGAACACCGGGGAGCTGTTTTTT. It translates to CASSVGMNTGELFF.

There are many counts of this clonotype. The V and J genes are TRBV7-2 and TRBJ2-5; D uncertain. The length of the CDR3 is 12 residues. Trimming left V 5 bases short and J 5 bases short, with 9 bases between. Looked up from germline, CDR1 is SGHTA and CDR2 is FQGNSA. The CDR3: CASSPVGETQYF. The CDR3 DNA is TGTGCCAGCAGCCCAGTGGGGGAGACCCAGTACTTC.

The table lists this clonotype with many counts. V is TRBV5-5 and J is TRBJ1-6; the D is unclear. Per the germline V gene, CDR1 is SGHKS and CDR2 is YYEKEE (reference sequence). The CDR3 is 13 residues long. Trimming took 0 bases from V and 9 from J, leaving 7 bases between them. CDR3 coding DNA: TGTGCCAGCAGCTTGGCCACGCTTTCACCCCTCCACTTT. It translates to CASSLATLSPLHF.

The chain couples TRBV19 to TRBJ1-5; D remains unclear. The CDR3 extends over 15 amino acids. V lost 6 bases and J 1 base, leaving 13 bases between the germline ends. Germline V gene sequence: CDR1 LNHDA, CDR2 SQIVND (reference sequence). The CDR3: CASRDLQGSNQPQHF. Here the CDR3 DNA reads TGTGCCAGTAGGGACCTACAAGGGAGCAATCAGCCCCAGCATTTT. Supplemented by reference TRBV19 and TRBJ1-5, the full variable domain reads DGGITQSPKYLFRKEGQNVTLSCEQNLNHDAMYWYRQDPGQGLRLIYYSQIVNDFQKGDIAEGYSVSREKKESFPLTVTSAQKNPTAFYLCASRDLQGSNQPQHFGDGTRLSIL.

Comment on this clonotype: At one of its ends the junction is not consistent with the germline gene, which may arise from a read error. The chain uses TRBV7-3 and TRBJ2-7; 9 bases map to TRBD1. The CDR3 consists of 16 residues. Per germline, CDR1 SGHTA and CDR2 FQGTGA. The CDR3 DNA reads TGCGCCAGCAGCCAAGATCCCCGGGACAGGGATGGCGAGCAGTACTTC. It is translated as CASSQDPRDRDGEQYF.

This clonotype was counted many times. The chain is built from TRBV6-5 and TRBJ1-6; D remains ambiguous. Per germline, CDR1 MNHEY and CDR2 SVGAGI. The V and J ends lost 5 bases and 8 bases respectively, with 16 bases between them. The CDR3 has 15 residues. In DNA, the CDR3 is TGTGCCAGCAGTGATAACAGCCGTCCGGATTCACCCCTCCACTTT. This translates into CASSDNSRPDSPLHF.

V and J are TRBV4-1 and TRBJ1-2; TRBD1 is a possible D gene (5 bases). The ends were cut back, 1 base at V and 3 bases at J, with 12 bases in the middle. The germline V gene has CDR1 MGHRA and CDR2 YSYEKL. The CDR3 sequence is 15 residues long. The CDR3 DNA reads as TGCGCCAGCAGCCAAGTAGGGGTGGCATACTATGGCTACACCTTC. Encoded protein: CASSQVGVAYYGYTF.

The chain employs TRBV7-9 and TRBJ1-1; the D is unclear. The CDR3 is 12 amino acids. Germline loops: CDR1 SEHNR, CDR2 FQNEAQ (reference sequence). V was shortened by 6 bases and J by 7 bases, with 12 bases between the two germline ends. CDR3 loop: CASSLYLGEAFF. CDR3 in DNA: TGTGCCAGCAGTTTATATCTCGGTGAAGCTTTCTTT.

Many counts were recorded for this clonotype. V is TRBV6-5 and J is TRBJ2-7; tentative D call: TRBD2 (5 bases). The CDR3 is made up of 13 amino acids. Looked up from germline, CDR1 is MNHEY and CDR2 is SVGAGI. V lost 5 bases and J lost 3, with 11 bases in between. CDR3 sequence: CASSAGGGYEQYF. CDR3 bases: TGTGCCAGCAGTGCCGGCGGAGGCTACGAGCAGTACTTC.

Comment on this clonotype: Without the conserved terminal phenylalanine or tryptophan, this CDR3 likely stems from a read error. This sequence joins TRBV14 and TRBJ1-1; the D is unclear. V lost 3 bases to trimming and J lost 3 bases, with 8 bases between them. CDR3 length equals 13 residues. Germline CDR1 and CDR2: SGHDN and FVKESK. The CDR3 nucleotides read TGTGCCAGCAGCCAGGGAGGGTACACTGAAGCTTTCCTT. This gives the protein CASSQGGYTEAFL.

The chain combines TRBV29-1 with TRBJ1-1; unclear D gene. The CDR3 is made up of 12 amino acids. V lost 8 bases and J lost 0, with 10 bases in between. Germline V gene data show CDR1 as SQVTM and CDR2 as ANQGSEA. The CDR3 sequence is CSLRGMNTEAFF. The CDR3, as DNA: TGCAGCTTGCGAGGCATGAACACTGAAGCTTTCTTT. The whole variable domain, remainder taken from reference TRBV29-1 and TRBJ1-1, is SAVISQKPSRDICQRGTSLTIQCQVDSQVTMMFWYRQQPGQSLTLIATANQGSEATYESGFVIDKFPISRPNLTFSTLTVSNMSPEDSSIYLCSLRGMNTEAFFGQGTRLTVV.

CDR3 residues: CASSQAGDMVTSGANVLTF. CDR3 sequence (DNA): TGCGCCAGCAGCCAAGCGGGAGATATGGTAACTAGTGGGGCCAACGTCCTGACTTTC. The gene calls are TRBV4-1 and TRBJ2-6, with a tentative D call TRBD2 (6 bases). The CDR3 covers 19 residues. Germline loops: CDR1 MGHRA, CDR2 YSYEKL. The germline V and J ends were trimmed by 1 base and 3 bases, with 19 bases remaining between them.

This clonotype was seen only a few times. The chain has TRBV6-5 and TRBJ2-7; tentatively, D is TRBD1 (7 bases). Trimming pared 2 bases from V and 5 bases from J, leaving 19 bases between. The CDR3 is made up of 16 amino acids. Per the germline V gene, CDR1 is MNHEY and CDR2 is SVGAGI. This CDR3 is CASSYSAGQSLDEQYF. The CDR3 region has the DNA TGTGCCAGCAGTTACAGTGCGGGACAGTCCCTGGACGAGCAGTACTTC.

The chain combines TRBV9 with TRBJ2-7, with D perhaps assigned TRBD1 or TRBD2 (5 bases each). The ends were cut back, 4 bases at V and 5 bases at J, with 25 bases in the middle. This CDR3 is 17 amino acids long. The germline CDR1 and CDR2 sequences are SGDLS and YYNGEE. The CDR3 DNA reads TGTGCCAGCAGCCCCCTGGGGGAGCGGCAGGCGGGCCACGAGCAGTACTTC. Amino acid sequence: CASSPLGERQAGHEQYF.

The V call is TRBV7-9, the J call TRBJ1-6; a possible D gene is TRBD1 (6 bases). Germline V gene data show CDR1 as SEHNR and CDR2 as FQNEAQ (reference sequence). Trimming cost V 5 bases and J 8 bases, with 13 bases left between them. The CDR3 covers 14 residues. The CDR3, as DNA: TGTGCCAGCAGCCAAGTTGAGGGGGATTCACCCCTCCACTTT. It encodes CASSQVEGDSPLHF.

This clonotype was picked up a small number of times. CDR3: CASIATGQETQYF. CDR3 in DNA: TGTGCCAGCATTGCGACAGGGCAAGAGACCCAGTACTTC. The rearrangement links TRBV12-3 or TRBV12-4 to TRBJ2-5, with 7 bases matching TRBD1. J gave up 2 bases and V 7 bases, and 4 bases lay outside the gene matches. The CDR3 is made up of 13 amino acids.

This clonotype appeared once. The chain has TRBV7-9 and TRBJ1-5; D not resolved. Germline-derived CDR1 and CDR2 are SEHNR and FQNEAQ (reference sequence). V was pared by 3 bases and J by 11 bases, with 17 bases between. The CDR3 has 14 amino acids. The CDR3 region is CASSFSASGETQHF. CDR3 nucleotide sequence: TGTGCCAGCAGCTTTTCGGCTAGCGGGGAGACCCAGCATTTT. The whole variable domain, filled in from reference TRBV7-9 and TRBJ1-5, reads DTGVSQNPRHKITKRGQNVTFRCDPISEHNRLYWYRQTLGQGPEFLTYFQNEAQLEKSRLLSDRFSAERPKGSFSTLEIQRTEQGDSAMYLCASSFSASGETQHFGDGTRLSIL.

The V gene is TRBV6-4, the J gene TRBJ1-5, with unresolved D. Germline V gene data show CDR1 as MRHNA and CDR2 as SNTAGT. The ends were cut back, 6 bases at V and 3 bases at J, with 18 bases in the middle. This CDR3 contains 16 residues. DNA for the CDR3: TGTGCCAGCAGGAGTAGTGGACCCCGACTCAATCAGCCCCAGCATTTT. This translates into CASRSSGPRLNQPQHF.

DNA of the CDR3: TGCAGTGCTAGAGGGGGGTTTTCTAGCGGGGGGGCAGGTGAGACCCAGTACTTC. It codes for CSARGGFSSGGAGETQYF. The rearrangement uses TRBV20-1 and TRBJ2-5; TRBD2 aligns across 12 bases. The length of the CDR3 is 18 residues. Germline V gives CDR1 DFQATT, CDR2 SNEGSKA (reference sequence). The trim removed 1 base at V and 5 bases at J, leaving 14 bases unmatched.

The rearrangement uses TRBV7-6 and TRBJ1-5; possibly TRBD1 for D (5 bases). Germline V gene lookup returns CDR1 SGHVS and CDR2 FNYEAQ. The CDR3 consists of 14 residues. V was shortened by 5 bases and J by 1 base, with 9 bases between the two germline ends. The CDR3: CASSGGGSNQPQHF. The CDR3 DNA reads TGTGCCAGCAGCGGGGGTGGGAGCAATCAGCCCCAGCATTTT.

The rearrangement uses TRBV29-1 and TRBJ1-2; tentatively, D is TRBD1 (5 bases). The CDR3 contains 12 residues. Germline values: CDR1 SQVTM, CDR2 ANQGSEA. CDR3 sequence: CASRRGIYGYTF. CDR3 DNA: TGCGCATCGCGCCGGGGGATCTATGGCTACACCTTC.

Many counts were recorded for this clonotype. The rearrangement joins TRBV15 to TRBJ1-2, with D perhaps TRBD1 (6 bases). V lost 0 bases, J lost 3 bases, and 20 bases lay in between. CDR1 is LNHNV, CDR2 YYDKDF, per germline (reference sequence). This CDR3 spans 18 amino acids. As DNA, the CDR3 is TGTGCCACCAGCAGAGATCCGGTGACAGGATTGGAGGACTATGGCTACACCTTC. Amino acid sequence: CATSRDPVTGLEDYGYTF. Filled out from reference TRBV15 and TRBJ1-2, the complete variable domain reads DAMVIQNPRYQVTQFGKPVTLSCSQTLNHNVMYWYQQKSSQAPKLLFHYYDKDFNNEADTPDNFQSRRPNTSFCFLDIRSPGLGDTAMYLCATSRDPVTGLEDYGYTFGSGTRLTVV.